This entry lists 18 T cell receptor beta chains sequenced from one sample in a study of neurological immune-mediated disorders. TCRdb reanalysed the 5' RACE reads using MiXCR and keeps one entry per CDR3 protein. Among 50,000 to 55,000 distinct CDR3 sequences listed, around 4% were seen once. Sequencing input: PBMCs. Receptor source: a man between 60 and 75 years old with multiple sclerosis.

This clonotype was seen many times. The chain has TRBV9 and TRBJ2-3; unclear D gene. The CDR3 is 12 amino acids. Between the trimmed V and J ends, which lost 2 bases and 5 bases, there was a span of 6 bases. CDR1 is SGDLS, CDR2 YYNGEE, per germline. The CDR3 loop reads CASSVSQDTQYF. CDR3 nucleotide sequence: TGTGCCAGCAGCGTGAGTCAAGATACGCAGTATTTT. Looking up the rest from reference TRBV9 and TRBJ2-3 gives the full variable domain: DSGVTQTPKHLITATGQRVTLRCSPRSGDLSVYWYQQSLDQGLQFLIQYYNGEERAKGNILERFSAQQFPDLHSELNLSSLELGDSALYFCASSVSQDTQYFGPGTRLTVL.

This clonotype appeared many times. The CDR3 protein is CASSEDSSRTQYF. CDR3 DNA: TGTGCCAGCAGCGAGGACTCCTCGCGGACCCAGTACTTC. J is TRBJ2-5 and V is TRBV9; a weak D match, TRBD2 (5 bases). Germline V lookup: CDR1 SGDLS, CDR2 YYNGEE. V was clipped by 3 bases and J by 7 bases, with 13 bases between them. The CDR3 extends over 13 amino acids.

In its sample, this clonotype was seen a few times. The chain recombines TRBV3-1 with TRBJ2-1; 9 positions agree with TRBD1. The CDR3 runs to 16 residues. Unmatched junction bases numbered 8, after V lost 0 bases and J lost 8 bases. Germline-derived CDR1 and CDR2 are LGHDT and YNNKEL (reference sequence). CDR3 amino acids: CASSQDRGQGVHEQFF. CDR3 in DNA: TGTGCCAGCAGCCAAGATAGGGGACAGGGTGTACATGAGCAGTTCTTC.

In its sample, this clonotype was seen many times. The chain recombines TRBV27 with TRBJ1-2, with D possibly matching TRBD1 (5 bases). The CDR3 spans 15 residues. V gave up 4 bases and J gave up 2 bases, with 14 bases separating them. CDR1 and CDR2 from the germline V gene are MNHEY and SMNVEV (reference sequence). CDR3 amino acids: CASSSLWGLNYGYTF. The CDR3 DNA sequence: TGTGCCAGCAGTTCCCTGTGGGGGTTGAACTATGGCTACACCTTC.

This clonotype was observed at least ten times. The chain couples TRBV5-1 to TRBJ2-1; 10 bases line up with TRBD2. The CDR3 consists of 16 residues. The V segment lost 4 bases and the J segment 5 bases; nucleotides outside the gene matches: 9. The germline V gene has CDR1 SGHRS and CDR2 YFSETQ. This CDR3 is CASSPDSGRVNNEQFF. The CDR3 bases are TGCGCCAGCAGCCCCGACAGCGGGAGGGTAAACAATGAGCAGTTCTTC.

The genes are TRBV25-1 and TRBJ1-1; D call uncertain. Germline CDR1 reads MGHDK; CDR2 reads SYGVNS. The V end was cut by 5 bases, the J end by 4 bases, with 14 bases between. The CDR3 has 14 amino acids. The CDR3 DNA reads as TGTGCCAGCAGTCCGCAGGTAGGGCGCACTGAAGCTTTCTTT. Its translation is CASSPQVGRTEAFF.

The table lists this clonotype with many counts. The chain has TRBV7-9 and TRBJ2-5; the D is unclear. Per the germline V gene, CDR1 is SEHNR and CDR2 is FQNEAQ (reference sequence). V was cut by 1 base and J by 5 bases, with 14 bases left in between. The CDR3 contains 15 residues. The CDR3 protein is CASSLGLPGEETQYF. The DNA for the CDR3 is TGTGCCAGCAGCTTAGGACTGCCTGGAGAGGAGACCCAGTACTTC.

This clonotype was recorded many times. CDR3 sequence reads: CASSSKGRGGAYTEAFF. For the CDR3, the DNA is TGTGCCAGCAGTTCGAAGGGGAGGGGGGGCGCGTATACTGAAGCTTTCTTT. The J gene is TRBJ1-1, the V gene TRBV28; D might be TRBD1 (6 bases). The ends were cut back, 4 bases at V and 5 bases at J, with 23 bases in the middle. The CDR3 runs to 17 residues. CDR1 and CDR2 from the germline V gene are MDHEN and SYDVKM.

On this clonotype itself: A read error may be the cause here, since a much bigger clone is one base away. This CDR3 fails to terminate in the conserved phenylalanine or tryptophan, so it likely reflects a read error. The chain has TRBV27 and TRBJ2-1; 8 nucleotides match TRBD2. The CDR3 sequence is 14 residues long. Looked up from germline, CDR1 is MNHEY and CDR2 is SMNVEV (reference sequence). J gave up 9 bases and V 2 bases, and 6 bases lay outside the gene matches. This CDR3 is CASSLEGRGAEQFC. The CDR3 nucleotides are TGTGCCAGCAGTTTAGAGGGGCGGGGGGCTGAGCAGTTCTGC.

This clonotype has ten or more counts. The chain has TRBV5-1 and TRBJ1-2, with 9 bases fitting TRBD1. From germline, CDR1 is SGHRS and CDR2 YFSETQ. With V trimmed by 4 bases and J by 13 bases, 14 bases remained unmatched. The CDR3 is 14 residues long. This chain's CDR3 is CASSVAPGQGGCTF. The DNA for the CDR3 is TGCGCCAGCAGCGTAGCCCCGGGACAGGGCGGATGCACCTTC.

This clonotype appeared a few times. Possible read error: a much larger clone is one base away. The chain's CDR3 is CSARGRSDNSPLNF. CDR3 DNA: TGCAGTGCTAGAGGGCGGTCGGACAATTCACCCCTCAACTTT. This sequence joins TRBV20-1 and TRBJ1-6; D is perhaps TRBD1 (5 bases). CDR3 length: 14 residues. CDR1 and CDR2 (germline): DFQATT, SNEGSKA (reference sequence).

This clonotype was picked up many times. The chain links TRBV7-6 to TRBJ2-3; D is unclear. CDR3 length equals 16 residues. Trimming took 1 base from V and 2 from J, leaving 13 bases between them. Germline V gene sequence: CDR1 SGHVS, CDR2 FNYEAQ. CDR3 residues: CASSLGPPGFTDTQYF. The CDR3 DNA is TGTGCCAGCAGCTTAGGACCCCCAGGCTTCACAGATACGCAGTATTTT.

This clonotype showed up many times. The chain is built from TRBV3-1 and TRBJ2-1, with 7 positions matching TRBD2. The CDR3 length is 15 residues. Germline lookup yields CDR1 LGHDT and CDR2 YNNKEL (reference sequence). With 1 base clipped from V and 6 bases from J, the junction kept 6 bases outside the gene matches. CDR3: CASSQVGGSTNEQFF. In DNA, the CDR3 is TGTGCCAGCAGCCAAGTAGGCGGGAGTACCAATGAGCAGTTCTTC.

This clonotype appeared many times. V and J are TRBV5-1 and TRBJ2-3; the D call may be TRBD1 or TRBD2 (5 bases each). This CDR3 has 16 amino acids. Between the trimmed V and J ends, which lost 5 bases and 6 bases, there was a span of 22 bases. Germline V lookup: CDR1 SGHRS, CDR2 YFSETQ. CDR3 DNA: TGCGCCAGCAGGGGGGATTTAAGAGGGCCCTCCGATACGCAGTATTTT. Its translation: CASRGDLRGPSDTQYF.

This clonotype was counted ten times or more. The chain is built from TRBV18 and TRBJ1-2; maybe TRBD1 (5 bases). The CDR3 totals 15 residues. CDR1 and CDR2 from the germline V gene are KGHSH and LQKENI. The germline V and J ends were trimmed by 4 bases and 6 bases, with 18 bases remaining between them. The CDR3 region is CASSQIDGDPNGYTF. The CDR3 DNA reads TGTGCCAGCTCACAGATCGACGGGGACCCCAATGGCTACACCTTC.

This clonotype was seen ten or more times. V is TRBV5-1 and J is TRBJ2-1; weak D call: TRBD2 (5 bases). The CDR3 length is 15 residues. The germline CDR1 and CDR2 sequences are SGHRS and YFSETQ. With 7 bases removed from V and 0 bases from J, the gap between germline ends came to 14 bases. CDR3 residues: CASAITGSSYNEQFF. For the CDR3, the DNA is TGCGCCAGCGCTATTACGGGGAGCTCCTACAATGAGCAGTTCTTC.

V gene TRBV5-5 combines with J gene TRBJ2-5, with D perhaps matching TRBD1 or TRBD2 (7 bases each). In germline, CDR1 is SGHKS, CDR2 YYEKEE (reference sequence). The V end lost 1 base, the J end lost 1 base, and 14 bases lay between the germline ends. This CDR3 spans 16 amino acids. This chain's CDR3 is CASSLPGGDFQETQYF. In nucleotides, the CDR3 is TGTGCCAGCAGCTTGCCAGGGGGGGATTTCCAAGAGACCCAGTACTTC.

This clonotype was seen at least ten times. The chain recombines TRBV7-2 with TRBJ2-2, with 8 bases identical to TRBD1. The CDR3 has 15 residues. Germline CDR1 reads SGHTA; CDR2 reads FQGNSA. V dropped 4 bases and J dropped 9; count of bases not matched to a gene: 10. The CDR3, as DNA: TGTGCCAGCAGCTATAGGGACAGGTTGGCGAGGGAGCTGTTTTTT. It translates to CASSYRDRLARELFF. Full variable domain (outside the CDR3, taken from reference TRBV7-2 and TRBJ2-2): GAGVSQSPSNKVTEKGKDVELRCDPISGHTALYWYRQSLGQGLEFLIYFQGNSAPDKSGLPSDRFSAERTGGSVSTLTIQRTQQEDSAVYLCASSYRDRLARELFFGEGSRLTVL.